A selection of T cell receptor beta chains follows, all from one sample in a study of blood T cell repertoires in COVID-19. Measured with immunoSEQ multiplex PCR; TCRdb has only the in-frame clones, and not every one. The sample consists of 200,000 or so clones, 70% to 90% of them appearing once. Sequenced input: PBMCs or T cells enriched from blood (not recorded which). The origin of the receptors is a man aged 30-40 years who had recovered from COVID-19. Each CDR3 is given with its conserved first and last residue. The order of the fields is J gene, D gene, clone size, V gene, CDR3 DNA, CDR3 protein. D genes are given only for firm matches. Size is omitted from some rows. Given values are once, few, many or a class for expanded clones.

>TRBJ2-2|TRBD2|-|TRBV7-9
TGTGCCAGCAGCCTAAGTAGCGGGGGGTTCACCGGGGAGCTGTTTTTT
CASSLSSGGFTGELFF
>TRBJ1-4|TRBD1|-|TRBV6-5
TGTGCCAGCAGCTTAAGACAGGGGTCTAATGAAAAACTGTTTTTT
CASSLRQGSNEKLFF
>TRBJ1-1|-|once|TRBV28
TGTGCCAGCAGCGCAACAGGGTATCGCACTGAAGCTTTCTTT
CASSATGYRTEAFF
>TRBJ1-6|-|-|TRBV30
TGTGCCTGGAGTGGACCACAGGGCAGGGCCTATAATTCACCCCTCCACTTT
CAWSGPQGRAYNSPLHF
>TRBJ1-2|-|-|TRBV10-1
TGCGCCAGCAGAGAGCAGGGGAGGGGGGGCTACACCTTC
CASREQGRGGYTF
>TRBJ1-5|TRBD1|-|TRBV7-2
TGTGCCAGCAGCTTAGAGGGACAGAGGCCCCAGCATTTT
CASSLEGQRPQHF
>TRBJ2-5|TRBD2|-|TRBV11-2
TGTGCCAGCAGCTTAAGGGGTGGGGTAGCGGGCCTCCAAGAGACCCAGTACTTC
CASSLRGGVAGLQETQYF
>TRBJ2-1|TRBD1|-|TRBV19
TGTGCCAGTAGTATAGTAGGACAGGGGTCCAATGAGCAGTTCTTC
CASSIVGQGSNEQFF
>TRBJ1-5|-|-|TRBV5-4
TGTGCCAGCAGCCCGGGGGGGGTGGATCAGCCCCAGCATTTT
CASSPGGVDQPQHF
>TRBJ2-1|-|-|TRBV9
TGTGCCAGCAGCGTACCGGAGGGCGGCTCCTACAATGAGCAGTTCTTC
CASSVPEGGSYNEQFF
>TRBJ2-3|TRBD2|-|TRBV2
TGTGCCAGCAATAGCGGGGAGCATACGCAGTATTTT
CASNSGEHTQYF
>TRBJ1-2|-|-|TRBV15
TGTGCCCCTGGGACACAGATTAAACCGTATGGCTACACCTTC
CAPGTQIKPYGYTF
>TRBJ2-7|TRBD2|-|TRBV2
TGTGCCAGCAGTGAAGGTAGCGGGAGGTATGAGCAGTACTTC
CASSEGSGRYEQYF
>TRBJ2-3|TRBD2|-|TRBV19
TGTGCCAGTAGTAAAGCGGGGGGGCCGCTAAGTGCAGATACGCAGTATTTT
CASSKAGGPLSADTQYF
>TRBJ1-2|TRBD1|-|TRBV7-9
TGTGCCAGCAGCCAAAGACAGGGTAACTATGGCTACACCTTC
CASSQRQGNYGYTF
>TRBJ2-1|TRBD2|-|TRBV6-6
TGTAGCACCTCAGAGGGACTAGCGGAGGGGCCGTGGTTCTTC
CSTSEGLAEGPWFF
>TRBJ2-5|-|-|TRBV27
TGTGCCAGCAGTTTATACAGTCAAGAGACCCAGTACTTC
CASSLYSQETQYF
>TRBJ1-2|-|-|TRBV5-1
TGCGCCAGCAGATTCGGGGGGGACTATGGCTACACCTTC
CASRFGGDYGYTF
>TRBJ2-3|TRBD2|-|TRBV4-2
TGTGCCAGCAGCCAACCCGGGACTAGCGGGGGAAGAACAGATACGCAGTATTTT
CASSQPGTSGGRTDTQYF
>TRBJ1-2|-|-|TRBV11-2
TGTGCCAGCAGCGCAGTACAGGGTAGGGACTATGGCTACACCTTC
CASSAVQGRDYGYTF
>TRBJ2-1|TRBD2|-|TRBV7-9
TGTGCCAGCAGAAGCGGGAGAGGCCCCCCCGAGCAGTTCTTC
CASRSGRGPPEQFF
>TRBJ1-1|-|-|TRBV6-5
TGTGCCAGCGGAATAAACGGGGGCACTGAAGCTTTCTTT
CASGINGGTEAFF
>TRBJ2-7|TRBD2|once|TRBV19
TGTGCCAGTAGTAAAGGGACTAGCGGGGTCATCTACGAGCAGTACTTC
CASSKGTSGVIYEQYF
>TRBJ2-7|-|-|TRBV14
TGTGCCAGCAGCCAATCGGGAGCCCCCTCCTACGAGCAGTACTTC
CASSQSGAPSYEQYF
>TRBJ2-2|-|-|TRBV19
TGTGCCAGTAGTAGCGGGGAGTTCGGGGAGCTGTTTTTT
CASSSGEFGELFF
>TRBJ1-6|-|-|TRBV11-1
TGTGCCACATCCGGGACATACGCTAATTCACCCCTCCACTTT
CATSGTYANSPLHF
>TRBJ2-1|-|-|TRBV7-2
TGTGCCAGCAGCTTAGCGACGGGGGAGCAGTTCTTC
CASSLATGEQFF
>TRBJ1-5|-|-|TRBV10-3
TGTGCCATCAGTCAGGGACAATTGAATCAGCCCCAGCATTTT
CAISQGQLNQPQHF
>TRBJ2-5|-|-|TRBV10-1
TGCGCCAGCAGCCGTACTACGGAAGAGACCCAGTACTTC
CASSRTTEETQYF
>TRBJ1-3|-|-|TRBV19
TGTGCCAGTAGTAATAGAAACACCATATATTTT
CASSNRNTIYF
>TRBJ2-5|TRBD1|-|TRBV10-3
TGTGCCATCAGCATGGGACAGGGGGAAGAGACCCAGTACTTC
CAISMGQGEETQYF
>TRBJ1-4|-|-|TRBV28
TGTGCCAGCAGTTTATTTCGTAGAAGTGAAAAACTGTTTTTT
CASSLFRRSEKLFF
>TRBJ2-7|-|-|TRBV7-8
TGTGCCAGCAGCAGACCTCGGGGCGAGCAGTACTTC
CASSRPRGEQYF
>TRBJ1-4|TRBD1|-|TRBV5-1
TGCGCCAGCAGCGTCCAGGGGGGTAATGAAAAACTGTTTTTT
CASSVQGGNEKLFF
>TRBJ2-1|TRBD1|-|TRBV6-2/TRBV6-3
TGTGCCAGCAGTTGGCAGACAGGGTACAATGAGCAGTTCTTC
CASSWQTGYNEQFF
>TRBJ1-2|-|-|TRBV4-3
TGCGCCAGCAGCCGGCGACGAGGCGACTATGGCTACACCTTC
CASSRRRGDYGYTF
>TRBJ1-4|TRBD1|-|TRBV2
TGTGCCAGCAGTGCCCAGGGACAGGGCCGAGGCGAAAAACTGTTTTTT
CASSAQGQGRGEKLFF
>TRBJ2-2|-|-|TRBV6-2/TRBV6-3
TGTGCCAGCAGTTCCCGGACTCGGACCGGGGAGCTGTTTTTT
CASSSRTRTGELFF
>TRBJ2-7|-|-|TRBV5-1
TGCGCCAGCATTGGTCCCTCTAACGAGCAGTACTTC
CASIGPSNEQYF
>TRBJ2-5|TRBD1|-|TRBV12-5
TGTGCTAGTGGTTTGTCATGGGACAGGGATCGGGAGACCCAGTACTTC
CASGLSWDRDRETQYF
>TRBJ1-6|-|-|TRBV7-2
TGTGCCAGCAGCTTAGCTCAGGGGCCTTCACCCCTCCACTTT
CASSLAQGPSPLHF
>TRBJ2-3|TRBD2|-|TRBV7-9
TGTGCCAGCAGCTTCCCTCGGGAGGCAGATACGCAGTATTTT
CASSFPREADTQYF
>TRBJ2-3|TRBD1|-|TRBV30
TGTGCCTACCCGACAGGGGCCGGCACAGATACGCAGTATTTT
CAYPTGAGTDTQYF
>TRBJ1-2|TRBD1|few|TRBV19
TGTGCCAGTAGTACCCTGACAGGGGCTAACTATGGCTACACCTTC
CASSTLTGANYGYTF
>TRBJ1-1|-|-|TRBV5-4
TGTGCCAGCAGCTTGGGTTTCGCTGAAGCTTTCTTT
CASSLGFAEAFF
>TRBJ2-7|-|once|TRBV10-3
TGTGCCATCAGTGAGAGTCTTTCCCAACTTCCCTACGAGCAGTACTTC
CAISESLSQLPYEQYF
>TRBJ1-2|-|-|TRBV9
TGTGCCAGCCTTCCCAGCGAGGGCAGGTATGGCTACACCTTC
CASLPSEGRYGYTF
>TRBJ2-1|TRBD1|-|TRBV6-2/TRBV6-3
TGTGCCAGCAGTTACGTGGGGACAGACAATGAGCAGTTCTTC
CASSYVGTDNEQFF
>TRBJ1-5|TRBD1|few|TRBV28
TGTGCCAGCAGTTTGACAGGGGAAGATCAGCCCCAGCATTTT
CASSLTGEDQPQHF
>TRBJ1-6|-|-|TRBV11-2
TGTGCCAGCAGCTTTGGGGTACAGGGTGGATCCTATAATTCACCCCTCCACTTT
CASSFGVQGGSYNSPLHF
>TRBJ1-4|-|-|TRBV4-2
TGTGCCAGCAGCCAAGATTTTGTGGGGGGATCTAATGAAAAACTGTTTTTT
CASSQDFVGGSNEKLFF
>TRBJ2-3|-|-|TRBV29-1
TGCAGCGCTGGAGGGGATACGCAGTATTTT
CSAGGDTQYF
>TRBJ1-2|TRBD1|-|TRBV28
TGTGCCAGCAGTTTAGTTTTACCAGGGGGTGGCTACACCTTC
CASSLVLPGGGYTF
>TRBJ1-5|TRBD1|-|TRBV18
TGTGCCAGCTCACCGACAGGGACAGCCTCCAATCAGCCCCAGCATTTT
CASSPTGTASNQPQHF
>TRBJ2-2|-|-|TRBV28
TGTGCCAGCACAAACCAGGACACCGGGGAGCTGTTTTTT
CASTNQDTGELFF